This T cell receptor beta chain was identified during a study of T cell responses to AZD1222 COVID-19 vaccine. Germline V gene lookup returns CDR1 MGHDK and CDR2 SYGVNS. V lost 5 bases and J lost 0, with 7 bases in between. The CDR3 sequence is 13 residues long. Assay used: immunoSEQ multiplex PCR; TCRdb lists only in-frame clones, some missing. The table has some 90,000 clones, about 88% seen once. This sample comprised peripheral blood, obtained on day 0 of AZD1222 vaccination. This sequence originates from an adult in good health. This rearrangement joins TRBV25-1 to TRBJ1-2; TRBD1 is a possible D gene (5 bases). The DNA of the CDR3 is TGTGCCAGCAGTACACAGGCTAACTATGGCTACACCTTC. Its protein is CASSTQANYGYTF.